This T cell receptor (beta chain) was observed in a study of control samples from healthy donors and cancer patients. Trimming left V 0 bases short and J 8 bases short, with 7 bases between. The CDR3 runs to 12 residues. The germline gives CDR1 SGHDN, CDR2 FVKESK. TCRdb keeps only in-frame clones here, not all; method: immunoSEQ multiplex PCR. The data contain 100,000 to 150,000 clones, 85% to 95% of them singletons. The source material was PBMCs. The J gene is TRBJ1-2, the V gene TRBV14; no reliable D call. This clonotype originated in a man between 50 and 59 years old with head and neck cancer. The CDR3: CASSQDERGYTF. The DNA for the CDR3 is TGTGCCAGCAGCCAAGATGAAAGGGGCTACACCTTC.